This note documents a single T cell receptor beta chain sequence. Its antigen remains unknown. These data are taken from a study of human T cells and chemical hapten exposure. Study-wide results and caveats: DPC sensitization left the count of TCRs above 1 in 1000 unchanged.

Per germline, CDR1 LGHDT and CDR2 YNNKEL (reference sequence). This CDR3 spans 14 amino acids. Trimming took 4 bases from V and 3 from J, leaving 12 bases between them. Indicated time point: patch test 2, 6 weeks after DPC sensitization. As for treatment: therapeutic diphenylcyclopropenone sensitization with weekly scalp DPC. Unfractionated whole blood yielded total RNA. During construction of the library, unique molecular identifiers were attached to individual cDNA molecules for quantitative, reproducible TCR counting. TCRdb independently ran MiXCR on the RACE reads; one entry per CDR3 protein. The top ten hold about 6.6% of the sample, which has some 71,000 distinct CDR3 sequences, about a tenth seen once.

The receptor's source is a woman between 50 and 59 years old with alopecia areata. Some clones in this sample may be carry-over from other donors' samples. The chain carries TRBV3-1 and TRBJ1-1; D call uncertain. This sample comprised whole blood, obtained in connection with sensitization to the hapten diphenylcyclopropenone (DPC). The CDR3 DNA follows: TGTGCCAGCAGCCCTGAGTTTAGGCACACTGAAGCTTTCTTT. Its translation: CASSPEFRHTEAFF.